This T cell receptor (beta chain) was obtained from a study of early T cells in non-severe SARS-CoV-2 infection. Via MiXCR, TCRdb re-called the 5' RACE reads, giving one row per CDR3 protein. This table holds tens of thousands of distinct CDR3 sequences, roughly 6.8% found once. This clonotype showed up just a few times. Germline-derived CDR1 and CDR2 are MGHDK and SYGVNS. V was clipped by 3 bases and J by 8 bases, with 16 bases between them. The CDR3 has 14 residues. The rearrangement links TRBV25-1 to TRBJ1-2, with unresolved D. The clonotype was recovered from an adult who was a healthcare worker with PCR-confirmed SARS-CoV-2 infection or an uninfected control (not recorded which). This sample comprised whole blood, obtained at baseline. The DNA for the CDR3 is TGTGCCAGCAGTGACTTACGGGAGTCAACCGGCTACACCTTC. Protein sequence: CASSDLRESTGYTF.